Sequencing of this TCR beta chain was carried out in a study of blood T cell repertoires in COVID-19. Study-level information: Acute and convalescent COVID-19 specimens originated in the United States, Italy and Spain. In each case, the material was cDNA or gDNA derived from T cells, B-cell-depleted T cells, or PBMCs.

There are a few counts of this clone. The method was immunoSEQ multiplex PCR; TCRdb's version includes in-frame clones alone and lacks a portion of them. The sample consists of roughly 430,000 clones, 70% to 90% of them appearing once. Germline V CDR1 and CDR2: SGHDT, YYEEEE. Trimming shortened V by 3 bases and J by 5 bases, and 9 bases separated the two germline ends. This CDR3 has 13 residues. The rearrangement joins TRBV5-6 to TRBJ1-5; D gene uncertain. The TCR originated in a middle-aged woman with acute COVID-19. The material sequenced was PBMCs or T cells enriched from blood (not recorded which). The CDR3 reads CASSSRPDQPQHF. For the CDR3, the DNA is TGTGCCAGCAGCTCCAGGCCCGATCAGCCCCAGCATTTT.